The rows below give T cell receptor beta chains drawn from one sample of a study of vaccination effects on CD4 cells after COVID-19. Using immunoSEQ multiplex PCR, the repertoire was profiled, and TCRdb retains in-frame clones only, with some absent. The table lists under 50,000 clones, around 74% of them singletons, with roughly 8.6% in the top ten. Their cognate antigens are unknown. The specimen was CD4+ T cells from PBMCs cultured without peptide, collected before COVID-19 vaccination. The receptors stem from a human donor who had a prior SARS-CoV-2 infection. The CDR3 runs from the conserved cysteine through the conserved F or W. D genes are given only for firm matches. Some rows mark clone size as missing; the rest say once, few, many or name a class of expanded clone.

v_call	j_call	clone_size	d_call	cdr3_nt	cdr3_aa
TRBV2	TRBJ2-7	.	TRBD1	TGTGCCAGCAGTGTGTATGGGACAGGCCTCTCCGAGCAGTACTTC	CASSVYGTGLSEQYF
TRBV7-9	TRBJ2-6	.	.	TGTGCCAGCAGCTTAGACCCAGTAGCCAACGTCCTGACTTTC	CASSLDPVANVLTF
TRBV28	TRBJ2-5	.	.	TGTGCCAGCAGTTCGCCGACCCGTGGGGAGACCCAGTACTTC	CASSSPTRGETQYF
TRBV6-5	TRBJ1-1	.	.	TGTGCCAGCAGGTTAACAGGAGCGAACACTGAAGCTTTCTTT	CASRLTGANTEAFF
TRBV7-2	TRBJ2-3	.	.	TGTGCCAGCAGCTTCGCGGGAAGTGCAGATACGCAGTATTTT	CASSFAGSADTQYF
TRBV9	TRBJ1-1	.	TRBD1	TGTGCCAGCAGCGTAGACAGGGGGGGAACTGAAGCTTTCTTT	CASSVDRGGTEAFF
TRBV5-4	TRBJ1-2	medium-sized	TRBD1	TGTGCCAGCAGGGAACAGGGGTTAGATGGCTACACCTTC	CASREQGLDGYTF
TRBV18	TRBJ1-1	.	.	TGTGCCAGCTCAAGGGGTCACAAGAACACTGAAGCTTTCTTT	CASSRGHKNTEAFF
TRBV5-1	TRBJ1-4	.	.	TGCGCCAGCAGTCAGGACATAGGGTTTGAAAAACTGTTTTTT	CASSQDIGFEKLFF
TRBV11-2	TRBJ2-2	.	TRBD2	TGTGCCAGCAGCTTAAGGCTAGCGGGAGGGCGGGGCACCGGGGAGCTGTTTTTT	CASSLRLAGGRGTGELFF
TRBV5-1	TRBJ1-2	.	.	TGCGCCAGCAGCTTGATAGGGGATTTTGGCTACACCTTC	CASSLIGDFGYTF
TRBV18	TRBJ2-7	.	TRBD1	TGTGCCAGCTCACCACGGGGGACAGGGGGAGCCGACGAGCAGTACTTC	CASSPRGTGGADEQYF
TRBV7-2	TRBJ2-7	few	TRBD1	TGTGCCAGCAGCATGGACAGGGGTTCCTACGAGCAGTACTTC	CASSMDRGSYEQYF
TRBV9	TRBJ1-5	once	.	TGTGCCAGCAGCGTAGGGCAGGGAAGGAGCAATCAGCCCCAGCATTTT	CASSVGQGRSNQPQHF
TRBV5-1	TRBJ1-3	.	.	TGCGCCAGCAGCTTGGGTAGCGGAAACACCATATATTTT	CASSLGSGNTIYF
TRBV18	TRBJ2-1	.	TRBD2	TGTGCCAGCTCACTTCTGCCGGGACTAGCGGGTTCATCCAATGAGCAGTTCTTC	CASSLLPGLAGSSNEQFF
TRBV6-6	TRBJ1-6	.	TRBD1	TGTGCCAGCAGTCTTAGTGGGACAGGGAGCTATAATTCACCCCTCCACTTT	CASSLSGTGSYNSPLHF
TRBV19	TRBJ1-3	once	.	TGTGCCAGTAACGCCGGTCTGATCAGTTGGGGGAACACCATATATTTT	CASNAGLISWGNTIYF
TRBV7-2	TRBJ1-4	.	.	TGTGCCAGCAGCGTCAGGGGTGAAAAACTGTTTTTT	CASSVRGEKLFF
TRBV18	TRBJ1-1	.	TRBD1	TGTGCCAGCTCACCTGGACAGGGGGGTACTGAAGCTTTCTTT	CASSPGQGGTEAFF
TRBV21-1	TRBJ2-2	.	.	TGTGCCAGCAGCAAAGTTCGCGGGACAGGGACAACGAACACCGGGGAGCTGTTTTTT	CASSKVRGTGTTNTGELFF
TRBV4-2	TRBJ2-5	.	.	TGTGCCAGCAGCCAAGGAGCTAGCCTCCAAGAGACCCAGTACTTC	CASSQGASLQETQYF
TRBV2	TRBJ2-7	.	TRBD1	TGTGCCAGCAGCAACACAGGGGTCGAGCAGTACTTC	CASSNTGVEQYF
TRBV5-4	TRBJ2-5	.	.	TGTGCCAGCAGCCTAGGACTTTCTAAATCGTACCAAGAGACCCAGTACTTC	CASSLGLSKSYQETQYF
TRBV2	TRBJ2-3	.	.	TGTGCCAGCAGTACCACGGAGGGGTCTCCCACAGATACGCAGTATTTT	CASSTTEGSPTDTQYF
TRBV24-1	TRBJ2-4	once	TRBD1	TGTGCCACCAGTGTCGGGACAGGGGATGCGAACATTCAGTACTTC	CATSVGTGDANIQYF
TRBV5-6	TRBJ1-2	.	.	TGTGCCAGCAGCTTTTGGGGGGAGGACTTCTATGGCTACACCTTC	CASSFWGEDFYGYTF
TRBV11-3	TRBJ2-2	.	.	TGTGCCAGCAGCTTAGGCGGAGCGAACACCGGGGAGCTGTTTTTT	CASSLGGANTGELFF
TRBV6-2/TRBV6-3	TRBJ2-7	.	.	TGTGCCAGCAGCGCTCGGGGGGCCGAAAGCCTCGAGCAGTACTTC	CASSARGAESLEQYF
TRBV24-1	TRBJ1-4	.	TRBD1	TGTGCCACCAGTGATTTGCAGGACAGGGTGCTCGTAAAACTGTTTTTT	CATSDLQDRVLVKLFF
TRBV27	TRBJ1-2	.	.	TGTGCCAGCAGTTTGACGGGGGACTATGGCTACACCTTC	CASSLTGDYGYTF
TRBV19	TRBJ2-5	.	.	TGTGCCAGTAGTATCTCTCCCGGCGGGATGTACCAAGAGACCCAGTACTTC	CASSISPGGMYQETQYF
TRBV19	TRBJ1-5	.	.	TGTGCCAGTAGTTACGCCTCCTGGGAGCCCCAGCATTTT	CASSYASWEPQHF
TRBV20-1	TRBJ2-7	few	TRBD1	TGCAGTGCTAGTATTCGGACAGGTACATACGAGCAGTACTTC	CSASIRTGTYEQYF
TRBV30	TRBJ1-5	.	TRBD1	TGTGCCTGGAGTGTACAAGGGGGCCGGAATCAGCCCCAGCATTTT	CAWSVQGGRNQPQHF
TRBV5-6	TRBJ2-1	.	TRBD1	TGTGCCAGCAGCTTAACAGGGGCCAACCTCTACAATGAGCAGTTCTTC	CASSLTGANLYNEQFF
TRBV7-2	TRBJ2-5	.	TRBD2	TGTGCCAGCAGCTTAGAGTTAGCGGGGGGAATGGAGACCCAGTACTTC	CASSLELAGGMETQYF
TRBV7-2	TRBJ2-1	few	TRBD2	TGTGCCAGCAGCTTAGTTGGGCTAGCGGGCTACAATGAGCAGTTCTTC	CASSLVGLAGYNEQFF
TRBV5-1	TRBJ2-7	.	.	TGCGCCAGCAGCTTCGCCAGGGGCGAGCTCCGGGGGTGGACCTACGAGCAGTACTTC	CASSFARGELRGWTYEQYF
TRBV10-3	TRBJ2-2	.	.	TGTGCCATCACCCAGGGGAAACTCGGCGGGGAGCTGTTTTTT	CAITQGKLGGELFF
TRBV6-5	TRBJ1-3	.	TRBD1	TGTGCCAGCAGTTACGAGACAGGGGGAAGTAGAAACACCATATATTTT	CASSYETGGSRNTIYF
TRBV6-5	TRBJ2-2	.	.	TGTGCCAGCACGCGTCAGAACACCGGGGAGCTGTTTTTT	CASTRQNTGELFF
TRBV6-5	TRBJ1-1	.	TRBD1	TGTGCCAGCAGATTACAGGGGGCAGACACTGAAGCTTTCTTT	CASRLQGADTEAFF
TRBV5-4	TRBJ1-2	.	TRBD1	TGTGCCAGCAGGCCCGGGACAGGGGGCATTTCGTCCTATGGCTACACCTTC	CASRPGTGGISSYGYTF
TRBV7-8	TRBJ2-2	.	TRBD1	TGTGCCAGCAACCTACAGGGGGCAGATACCGGGGAGCTGTTTTTT	CASNLQGADTGELFF
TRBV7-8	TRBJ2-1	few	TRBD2	TGTGCCAGCAGCAAAATCACGCGGGAGGAGCAGTTCTTC	CASSKITREEQFF
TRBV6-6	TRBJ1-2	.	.	TGTGCCAGCAGTCTAAACTATGGCTACACCTTC	CASSLNYGYTF
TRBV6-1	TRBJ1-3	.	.	TGTGCCAGCAGTGAATATCGGGGGGCGCGGAAGTCTTACACCATATATTTT	CASSEYRGARKSYTIYF
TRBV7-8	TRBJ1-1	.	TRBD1	TGTGCCAGCAGCTTAGAGACAGGGTGGACTGAAGCTTTCTTT	CASSLETGWTEAFF
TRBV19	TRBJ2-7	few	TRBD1	TGTGCCAGTAGTATTCTTTCGGAAGGGGGCCTCGTCCCCGAGCAGTACTTC	CASSILSEGGLVPEQYF
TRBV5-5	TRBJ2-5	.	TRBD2	TGTGCCAGTAAGCGGGGGGGCTCCATAGAGACCCAGTACTTC	CASKRGGSIETQYF
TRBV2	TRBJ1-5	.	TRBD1	TGTGCCAGCAGTGGACAGGGGAGTCATCAGCCCCAGCATTTT	CASSGQGSHQPQHF
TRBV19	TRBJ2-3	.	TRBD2	TGTGCCAGTAGTATTCTAGGCGGGGGGGAACCAGATACGCAGTATTTT	CASSILGGGEPDTQYF